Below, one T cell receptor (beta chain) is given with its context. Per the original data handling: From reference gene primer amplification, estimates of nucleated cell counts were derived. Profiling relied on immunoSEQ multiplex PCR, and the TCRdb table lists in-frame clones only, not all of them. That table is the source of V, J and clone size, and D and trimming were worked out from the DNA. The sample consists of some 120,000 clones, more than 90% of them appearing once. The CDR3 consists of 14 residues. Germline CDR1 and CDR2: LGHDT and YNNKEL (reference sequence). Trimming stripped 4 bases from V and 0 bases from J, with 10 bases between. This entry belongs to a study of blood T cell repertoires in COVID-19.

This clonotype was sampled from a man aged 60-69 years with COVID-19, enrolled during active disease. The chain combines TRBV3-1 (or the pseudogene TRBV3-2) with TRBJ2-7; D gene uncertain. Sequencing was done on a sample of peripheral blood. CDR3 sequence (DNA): TGTGCCAGCAGCCGCACAGATAGCTCCTACGAGCAGTACTTC. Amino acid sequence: CASSRTDSSYEQYF.